This TCR beta chain was documented in a study of cytomegalovirus exposure and HLA in healthy donors. With V trimmed by 2 bases and J by 6 bases, 8 bases remained unmatched. The CDR3 is made up of 15 amino acids. Germline V gene sequence: CDR1 SGHRS, CDR2 YFSETQ. Both 60 Vbeta primers and 13 Jbeta primers went into the PCR. Study processing details: Unique TCR beta chains numbered around 80 million in a later analysis, with about 9.9 million shared. TCRdb's table, derived via immunoSEQ multiplex PCR, lists solely in-frame clones and lacks some. V and J calls and clone size are copied from that table; D and trimming were computed from the DNA. This table has 150,000 to 250,000 clones, approximately 79% appearing once.

The TCR was taken from a woman in her thirties in good health and CMV-seropositive. The rearrangement links TRBV5-1 to TRBJ1-1, with 9 bases fitting TRBD1. The sample taken for sequencing was PBMCs. The CDR3 nucleotides are TGCGCCAGCAGCTTAACCGGGACAGGGACCCCTGAAGCTTTCTTT. Its protein is CASSLTGTGTPEAFF. Supplemented by reference TRBV5-1 and TRBJ1-1, the full variable domain reads KAGVTQTPRYLIKTRGQQVTLSCSPISGHRSVSWYQQTPGQGLQFLFEYFSETQRNKGNFPGRFSGRQFSNSRSEMNVSTLELGDSALYLCASSLTGTGTPEAFFGQGTRLTVV.